The clone carrying this T cell receptor beta chain was seen once. What it recognizes is unknown. The data are from a study of OX40 agonist ivuxolimab in advanced cancers. Study conclusions and caveats: Which antigen the expanded peripheral T cells recognized is unknown.

Produced via immunoSEQ multiplex PCR; TCRdb's table is partial and in-frame only. The table records about 99,000 clones, around 96% of them present only once. The sample consisted of CD4+ or CD8+ T cells sorted from blood, taken in a trial of the OX40 agonist ivuxolimab. The TCR was taken from an adult with an advanced solid tumor such as melanoma, head and neck, liver or kidney cancer.

The CDR3: CASSQDSSGLYNEQFF. In DNA form, the CDR3 reads TGCGCCAGCAGCCAAGATTCTAGCGGGTTATACAATGAGCAGTTCTTC. The chain carries TRBV4-3 and TRBJ2-1; 8 bases align to TRBD2. CDR3 size: 16 residues. CDR1 and CDR2 from the germline V gene are LGHNA and YSLEER. After removal of 0 bases from V and 4 bases from J, the junction contained 5 bases not matched to a gene.